This passage covers 13 T cell receptor beta chains from one sample sequenced in a study of shared clonotypes between healthy human individuals. This table comes from immunoSEQ multiplex PCR, and its TCRdb copy is limited to in-frame clones, with some not included. The table has over 2 million clones, roughly 90% seen once. The specimen sequenced was naive CD4+ T cells from PBMCs. The subset was: CD45RA+ positively selected. Every receptor here comes from a young man in good health. Some clones in this sample may be carry-over from other donors' samples.

A word on this clone: The sample holds other DNA sequences that translate to the same CDR3. The gene calls are TRBV5-1 and TRBJ2-1; 8 nucleotides match TRBD1. V shed 3 bases and J 6 bases; nucleotides not matched to a gene: 2. The CDR3 runs to 13 residues. CDR1 and CDR2 (germline): SGHRS, YFSETQ. Here the CDR3 DNA reads TGCGCCAGCAGCTCAGGACAGGGCAATGAGCAGTTCTTC. Protein: CASSSGQGNEQFF. The entire variable domain, with the rest obtained from reference TRBV5-1 and TRBJ2-1, is as follows: KAGVTQTPRYLIKTRGQQVTLSCSPISGHRSVSWYQQTPGQGLQFLFEYFSETQRNKGNFPGRFSGRQFSNSRSEMNVSTLELGDSALYLCASSSGQGNEQFFGPGTRLTVL.

The chain carries TRBV2 and TRBJ2-7, with D tentatively TRBD1 or TRBD2 (6 bases each). This CDR3 has 13 residues. The germline V gene encodes CDR1 SNHLY and CDR2 FYNNEI. V lost 4 bases to trimming and J lost 6 bases, with 13 bases between them. CDR3 in amino acids: CASSVMRGAEQYF. The CDR3 DNA reads as TGTGCCAGCAGTGTAATGAGGGGGGCCGAGCAGTACTTC.

This clone was seen once. Other DNA variants within this sample encode the same CDR3. The chain has TRBV7-9 and TRBJ1-3; D gene unclear. This CDR3 region has 13 residues. Trimming took 3 bases from V and 0 from J, leaving 3 bases between them. CDR1 is SEHNR, CDR2 FQNEAQ, per germline (reference sequence). The CDR3 DNA reads TGTGCCAGCAGCTTGAGCTCTGGAAACACCATATATTTT. Translating gives CASSLSSGNTIYF.

Worth noting for this clone: Other DNA sequences in this specimen translate into the identical CDR3. This chain connects TRBV7-9 to TRBJ2-1, with unresolved D. This CDR3 is 14 amino acids long. CDR1 is SEHNR and CDR2 is FQNEAQ in the germline V gene (reference sequence). Trimming took 3 bases from V and 1 from J, leaving 7 bases between them. The CDR3, as DNA: TGTGCCAGCAGCTTCGGCACTTCCTACAATGAGCAGTTCTTC. The encoded protein is CASSFGTSYNEQFF.

This clone was counted a single time. As DNA, the CDR3 is TGTGCCAGCAGCCAACAGGGAGTTAACGAAAAACTGTTTTTT. It encodes CASSQQGVNEKLFF. The chain joins TRBV28 to TRBJ1-4; D might be TRBD1 (6 bases). The CDR3 contains 14 residues. The V gene's germline CDR1 is MDHEN and CDR2 SYDVKM. V gave up 6 bases and J gave up 8 bases, with 16 bases separating them.

The DNA for the CDR3 is TGTGCCAGCAGCTTGGTTAGAGCGAGCGGGGAGCTGTTTTTT. Its translation is CASSLVRASGELFF. The chain recombines TRBV5-8 with TRBJ2-2; D unclear. The V end lost 0 bases, the J end lost 7 bases, and 10 bases lay between the germline ends. Germline V gene sequence: CDR1 SGHTS, CDR2 YDEGEE. The CDR3 loop spans 14 amino acids.

A word on this clone: In the same sample, other DNA sequences code for this CDR3. This chain uses TRBV7-9 with TRBJ2-7; D is ambiguous. The CDR3 has 15 amino acids. Germline V CDR1 and CDR2: SEHNR, FQNEAQ (reference sequence). V lost 1 base, J lost 0 bases, and 10 bases lay in between. This CDR3 is CASSLVGRSSYEQYF. In DNA form, the CDR3 reads TGTGCCAGCAGCTTAGTGGGCCGCAGCTCCTACGAGCAGTACTTC.

V usage is TRBV6-5 and J usage is TRBJ1-2; D might be TRBD1 (5 bases). V was shortened by 6 bases and J by 7 bases, with 15 bases between the two germline ends. This CDR3 comprises 13 residues. Germline V CDR1 and CDR2: MNHEY, SVGAGI. For the CDR3, the DNA is TGTGCCAGCAGACCGGCCCAGGGTCCTGGCTACACCTTC. Its translation is CASRPAQGPGYTF.

The chain joins TRBV11-2 to TRBJ2-5; possible D gene TRBD1, 6 bases. The germline gives CDR1 SGHAT, CDR2 FQNNGV. CDR3 length equals 14 residues. Trimming cost V 4 bases and J 7 bases, with 16 bases left between them. The DNA of the CDR3 is TGTGCCAGCAGCTCCGGACAGTCGAGTGGGACCCAGTACTTC. Amino acid sequence: CASSSGQSSGTQYF.

The rearrangement joins TRBV6-1 to TRBJ2-7, with 12 bases lining up with TRBD2. CDR1 is MNHNS, CDR2 SASEGT, per germline. The CDR3 is 15 residues long. Germline trimming cut 1 base from V and 4 bases from J; bases unmatched to any gene: 2. CDR3 DNA: TGTGCCAGCAGTGAAGGGACTAGCGGGATGTACGAGCAGTACTTC. This translates into CASSEGTSGMYEQYF.

The chain carries TRBV7-2 and TRBJ2-7, with 12 bases matching TRBD2. Trimming cost V 3 bases and J 2 bases; bases outside gene matches: 8. Germline V CDR1 and CDR2: SGHTA, FQGNSA. The length of the CDR3 is 17 residues. The CDR3 loop is CASSLGRGLAGPYEQYF. Written as DNA, the CDR3 is TGTGCCAGCAGCTTGGGGCGGGGACTAGCGGGCCCCTACGAGCAGTACTTC.

This chain connects TRBV6-6 to TRBJ2-7; 10 bases agree with TRBD1. J was trimmed by 7 bases and V by 8 bases; bases with no gene match: 11. Germline values: CDR1 MNHNY, CDR2 SVGAGI (reference sequence). This CDR3 is built from 14 residues. The chain's CDR3 is CASGSRDRGFEQYF. The DNA of the CDR3 is TGTGCCAGCGGTTCCCGGGACAGGGGATTTGAGCAGTACTTC.

The chain recombines TRBV14 with TRBJ2-5; D gene unclear. The V gene lost 6 bases and the J gene lost 7 bases, with 9 bases spanning the gap. The length of the CDR3 is 11 residues. Germline V CDR1 and CDR2: SGHDN, FVKESK. The CDR3 sequence is CASSRTGTQYF. The CDR3 region has the DNA TGTGCCAGCAGTCGAACTGGGACCCAGTACTTC.